This TCR beta chain appears in the sequencing data of a study of shared clonotypes between healthy human individuals. About the research overall: The study used three CD4 naive, three CD4 memory, two CD8 naive and one CD8 memory plate per donor.

Points from the study as a whole: The genetic and exposure-history diversity represented was limited by few donors.

Points on this clone: As yet, its antigen is unknown.

Germline V CDR1 and CDR2: SGHTA, FQGNSA. The V and J ends lost 1 base and 6 bases respectively, with 12 bases between them. This CDR3 comprises 15 residues. Genomic DNA per cell subset filled all wells of several immunoSEQ plates. The method was immunoSEQ multiplex PCR; TCRdb's version includes in-frame clones alone and lacks a portion of them. The sample has over a million clones; 96% are singletons. Sequencing input: naive CD4+ T cells sorted from blood. Noted subset: CD45RA+ positively selected. The chain recombines TRBV7-2 with TRBJ2-2; D not resolved. This clonotype originated in a man aged 25-40 years in good health. CDR3 protein: CASSLVGQAAGELFF. CDR3 DNA sequence: TGTGCCAGCAGCTTAGTCGGGCAGGCCGCCGGGGAGCTGTTTTTT.